This passage covers 27 T cell receptor beta chains from one sample sequenced in a study of T-cell reconstitution after alpha-beta-depleted transplantation in children. For TCRbeta, the library was prepared with unique molecular identifiers. TCRdb independently ran MiXCR on the PCR reads; one entry per CDR3 protein. The repertoire consists of 450,000 to 600,000 distinct CDR3 sequences, with 18% occurring once and the leading ten covering 3.3%. This specimen consisted of PBMCs from the stem cell graft donor, obtained from the stem cell graft. These receptors were obtained from a human donor who donated a stem cell graft to a child with acute lymphoblastic leukemia.

There are a few counts of this clonotype. The V call is TRBV23-1, the J call TRBJ1-2, with D uncertain. TRBV23-1 is an open reading frame, and its role is uncertain. Deletions cut 0 bases from V and 2 bases from J, with 10 bases between. The CDR3 totals 15 residues. CDR3 nucleotides: TGCGCCAGCAGTCAATCCACGGCGGCCAACTATGGCTACACCTTC. Translating it yields CASSQSTAANYGYTF.

A single count supports this clonotype. Compared with germline, one end of the junction differs, possibly owing to a read error. CDR3 DNA sequence: TGCAGTGCTAGGCGACCGAGGGCACTAGCGGGAGTTTGGCAAGAGATCCAGTACTTC. It translates to CSARRPRALAGVWQEIQYF. This chain uses TRBV20-1 with TRBJ2-5; TRBD2 agrees at 11 bases. In germline, CDR1 is DFQATT, CDR2 SNEGSKA (reference sequence). The CDR3 has 19 residues.

The CDR3 DNA follows: TGTGCCAGCAGCGTAGGTGGACTAGCGGACAATGAGCAGTTCTTC. Its protein product is CASSVGGLADNEQFF. This chain links TRBV9 with TRBJ2-1; 10 bases align to TRBD2. J gave up 5 bases and V 0 bases, and 2 bases lay outside the gene matches. Germline CDR1 and CDR2: SGDLS and YYNGEE. The CDR3 length is 15 residues.

This clonotype appeared a few times. This chain links TRBV11-2 with TRBJ2-2, with D possibly matching TRBD2 (6 bases). The CDR3 contains 12 residues. V lost 3 bases to trimming and J lost 9 bases, with 8 bases between them. Germline V lookup: CDR1 SGHAT, CDR2 FQNNGV. The CDR3 DNA is TGTGCCAGCAGCTTGGAGGGCTGGGAGCTGTTTTTT. Residues: CASSLEGWELFF.

The chain couples TRBV7-8 to TRBJ2-1; perhaps TRBD2 as D (5 bases). Deletions cut 3 bases from V and 5 bases from J, with 17 bases between. Germline V gives CDR1 SGHVS, CDR2 FQNEAQ. CDR3 length: 16 residues. Here the CDR3 reads CASSFDSLEPDNEQFF. The DNA of the CDR3 is TGTGCCAGCAGCTTTGATTCACTAGAACCCGACAATGAGCAGTTCTTC.

The chain combines TRBV25-1 with TRBJ1-4; no firm D call. This CDR3 contains 16 residues. V lost 6 bases to trimming and J lost 3 bases, with 17 bases between them. Germline V gene sequence: CDR1 MGHDK, CDR2 SYGVNS. The CDR3 loop reads CASRGGLYRANEKLFF. DNA for the CDR3: TGTGCCAGCAGGGGAGGGTTGTACCGGGCTAATGAAAAACTGTTTTTT.

A few counts support this clonotype. V gene TRBV20-1 combines with J gene TRBJ1-5, with a weak D call TRBD1 (5 bases). The CDR3 is made up of 15 amino acids. V was pared by 0 bases and J by 3 bases, with 12 bases between. Germline assignment: CDR1 DFQATT and CDR2 SNEGSKA (reference sequence). CDR3 bases: TGCAGTGCTAGAGATAGGGGACGGGACAATCAGCCCCAGCATTTT. Its protein product is CSARDRGRDNQPQHF.

There are a few counts of this clonotype. V gene TRBV6-5 combines with J gene TRBJ2-5; 9 nucleotides align to TRBD2. The CDR3 sequence is 17 residues long. V shed 2 bases, J shed 2 bases, and the junction held 9 bases outside the gene matches. Germline CDR1 is MNHEY and CDR2 is SVGAGI. CDR3 bases: TGTGCCAGCAGTTACACTAGCGGGCCGCTCCAACAAGAGACCCAGTACTTC. This encodes CASSYTSGPLQQETQYF.

This CDR3 reads CASSLVAVQETQYF. For the CDR3, the DNA is TGTGCCAGCAGTTTGGTGGCAGTCCAAGAGACCCAGTACTTC. This sequence joins TRBV12-3 or TRBV12-4 and TRBJ2-5, with D uncertain. The V gene lost 3 bases and the J gene lost 1 base, with 9 bases spanning the gap. The CDR3 is 14 residues long.

This clonotype was seen only a few times. The chain joins TRBV29-1 to TRBJ2-1; D possibly corresponds to TRBD1 (5 bases). Trimming cost V 5 bases and J 7 bases, with 6 bases left between them. Per the germline V gene, CDR1 is SQVTM and CDR2 is ANQGSEA. The CDR3 has 10 residues. CDR3 amino acids: CSVQGNEQFF. CDR3 nucleotides: TGCAGCGTTCAGGGTAATGAGCAGTTCTTC.

The chain couples TRBV7-9 to TRBJ2-7; D unresolved. Looked up from germline, CDR1 is SEHNR and CDR2 is FQNEAQ (reference sequence). V was shortened by 4 bases and J by 5 bases, with 9 bases between the two germline ends. The CDR3 has 12 amino acids. CDR3 amino acids: CASSSLTNEQYF. CDR3 in DNA: TGTGCCAGCAGCTCACTGACGAACGAGCAGTACTTC.

This clonotype was found many times. Here the CDR3 DNA reads TGCGCCAGCAGCGCGGACGAATCCTACGAGCAGTACTTC. Encoded protein: CASSADESYEQYF. V is TRBV5-1 and J is TRBJ2-7; D call uncertain. Germline V gene lookup returns CDR1 SGHRS and CDR2 YFSETQ. V lost 4 bases, J lost 1 base, and 9 bases lay in between. This CDR3 region has 13 residues.

This clonotype was seen a handful of times. This chain joins TRBV30 and TRBJ2-3; 8 nucleotides match TRBD2. This CDR3 has 13 residues. V shed 4 bases, J shed 3 bases, and the junction held 3 bases outside the gene matches. Germline lookup yields CDR1 GTSNPN and CDR2 SVGIG (reference sequence). CDR3 region: CAWTASGTDTQYF. CDR3 DNA sequence: TGTGCCTGGACAGCTAGCGGGACAGATACGCAGTATTTT. Full variable domain (remainder filled in from reference TRBV30 and TRBJ2-3): SQTIHQWPATLVQPVGSPLSLECTVEGTSNPNLYWYRQAAGRGLQLLFYSVGIGQISSEVPQNLSASRPQDRQFILSSKKLLLSDSGFYLCAWTASGTDTQYFGPGTRLTVL.

The V and J genes are TRBV19 and TRBJ2-7; the D is unclear. This CDR3 contains 14 residues. V was cut by 2 bases and J by 0 bases, with 8 bases left in between. The germline V gene encodes CDR1 LNHDA and CDR2 SQIVND (reference sequence). The CDR3 protein is CASSIKTSSYEQYF. CDR3 DNA sequence: TGTGCCAGTAGTATAAAGACGAGCTCCTACGAGCAGTACTTC.

J is TRBJ2-7 and V is TRBV5-1, with 9 bases that match TRBD1. The germline CDR1 and CDR2 sequences are SGHRS and YFSETQ. The trim removed 0 bases at V and 3 bases at J, leaving 16 bases unmatched. The CDR3 spans 19 residues. CDR3 nucleotide sequence: TGCGCCAGCAGCTTGGGGGACAGGGAATTGGGTCTAGCCTACTACGAGCAGTACTTC. It specifies CASSLGDRELGLAYYEQYF.

This clonotype turned up a few times. The V call is TRBV6-1, the J call TRBJ2-2; perhaps TRBD2 as D (7 bases). Germline CDR1 MNHNS, CDR2 SASEGT. CDR3 length: 14 amino acids. V lost 6 bases and J lost 4, with 12 bases in between. The DNA of the CDR3 is TGTGCCAGCAGAAGGGGGGGCGGCACCGGGGAGCTGTTTTTT. As protein: CASRRGGGTGELFF.

This clonotype was detected only a few times. The chain employs TRBV12-3 or TRBV12-4 and TRBJ1-4, with D perhaps matching TRBD1 (5 bases). The CDR3 sequence is 14 residues long. With 4 bases removed from V and 4 bases from J, the gap between germline ends came to 10 bases. The CDR3 DNA follows: TGTGCCAGCAGTTCCGGGACGGTTAATGAAAAACTGTTTTTT. It translates to CASSSGTVNEKLFF.

The chain employs TRBV27 and TRBJ2-7, with 9 bases lining up with TRBD2. The CDR3 is made up of 15 amino acids. Germline CDR1 MNHEY, CDR2 SMNVEV (reference sequence). Trimming took 5 bases from V and 1 from J; bases not matched to a gene: 6. The CDR3 nucleotides are TGTGCCAGCAGTCGTGGGACTAGCTCGTCCTACGAGCAGTACTTC. This gives the protein CASSRGTSSSYEQYF.

The chain is built from TRBV12-3 or TRBV12-4 and TRBJ2-7; no clear D. The V end was cut by 3 bases, the J end by 5 bases, with 23 bases between. The CDR3 is 17 amino acids. The DNA of the CDR3 is TGTGCCAGCAGTTTCCCCCATAGTCTACCCGGGTGGGACGAGCAGTACTTC. Amino acid sequence: CASSFPHSLPGWDEQYF.

This clonotype was picked up a small number of times. V and J are TRBV5-1 and TRBJ2-2; the D is unclear. V gave up 1 base and J gave up 1 base, with 14 bases separating them. The germline gives CDR1 SGHRS, CDR2 YFSETQ. The CDR3 runs to 17 residues. The CDR3 protein is CASSLWAHPGNTGELFF. In DNA form, the CDR3 reads TGCGCCAGCAGCTTGTGGGCCCACCCGGGGAACACCGGGGAGCTGTTTTTT.

This clonotype was seen repeatedly, ten times or more. The chain links TRBV20-1 to TRBJ2-1, with a weak D call TRBD1 (5 bases). The CDR3 is 11 residues long. V lost 6 bases to trimming and J lost 6 bases, with 9 bases between them. The germline CDR1 and CDR2 sequences are DFQATT and SNEGSKA (reference sequence). For the CDR3, the DNA is TGCAGTGCACCCCAGGGCAATGAGCAGTTCTTC. Encoded protein: CSAPQGNEQFF.

This clonotype was counted only a few times. This chain links TRBV5-1 with TRBJ2-6; 8 positions agree with TRBD1. After removal of 6 bases from V and 0 bases from J, the junction contained 11 bases not matched to a gene. Looked up from germline, CDR1 is SGHRS and CDR2 is YFSETQ. This CDR3 is built from 18 residues. The CDR3 nucleotides read TGCGCCAGCACCAACCGGGACAGGTTCTCCTCTGGGGCCAACGTCCTGACTTTC. Translated: CASTNRDRFSSGANVLTF.

The chain recombines TRBV9 with TRBJ1-1, with D possibly being TRBD1 (6 bases). Germline V gene sequence: CDR1 SGDLS, CDR2 YYNGEE. This CDR3 comprises 16 residues. V was cut by 2 bases and J by 4 bases, with 18 bases left in between. The CDR3 loop reads CASSVGRGAGVTEAFF. The CDR3 coding sequence is TGTGCCAGCAGCGTGGGGAGAGGGGCAGGGGTCACTGAAGCTTTCTTT.

The sample holds a few counts of this clonotype. The chain carries TRBV5-6 and TRBJ2-5; D is unresolved. Trimming stripped 3 bases from V and 3 bases from J, with 12 bases between. The germline V gene has CDR1 SGHDT and CDR2 YYEEEE. The CDR3 extends over 14 amino acids. CDR3 region: CASSWNNIKETQYF. The CDR3 DNA sequence: TGTGCCAGCAGCTGGAACAACATAAAAGAGACCCAGTACTTC.

The chain joins TRBV5-1 to TRBJ1-1; D gene unclear. Trimming took off 1 base at V and 1 base at J, with 17 bases between the two ends. Germline CDR1 reads SGHRS; CDR2 reads YFSETQ. The CDR3 loop spans 17 amino acids. CDR3 nucleotide sequence: TGCGCCAGCAGCTTGTCGGGTGGGGTTGATAAGAACACTGAAGCTTTCTTT. Protein sequence: CASSLSGGVDKNTEAFF.

V usage is TRBV5-1 and J usage is TRBJ2-1, with 8 bases matching TRBD2. The CDR3 covers 16 residues. Per the germline V gene, CDR1 is SGHRS and CDR2 is YFSETQ. Unmatched junction bases numbered 10, after V lost 2 bases and J lost 6 bases. CDR3 residues: CASSLTPTSAGNEQFF. CDR3 nucleotides: TGCGCCAGCAGCTTAACTCCGACTAGCGCAGGCAATGAGCAGTTCTTC. Full variable domain (outside the CDR3, taken from reference TRBV5-1 and TRBJ2-1): KAGVTQTPRYLIKTRGQQVTLSCSPISGHRSVSWYQQTPGQGLQFLFEYFSETQRNKGNFPGRFSGRQFSNSRSEMNVSTLELGDSALYLCASSLTPTSAGNEQFFGPGTRLTVL.

This clonotype has a handful of counts. The chain combines TRBV20-1 with TRBJ2-3, with 9 bases fitting TRBD1. Germline V lookup: CDR1 DFQATT, CDR2 SNEGSKA (reference sequence). This CDR3 is 14 amino acids long. Germline trimming cut 1 base from V and 3 bases from J; bases unmatched to any gene: 2. CDR3 residues: CSARGDRVTDTQYF. CDR3 sequence (DNA): TGCAGTGCTAGAGGGGACAGGGTGACAGATACGCAGTATTTT.